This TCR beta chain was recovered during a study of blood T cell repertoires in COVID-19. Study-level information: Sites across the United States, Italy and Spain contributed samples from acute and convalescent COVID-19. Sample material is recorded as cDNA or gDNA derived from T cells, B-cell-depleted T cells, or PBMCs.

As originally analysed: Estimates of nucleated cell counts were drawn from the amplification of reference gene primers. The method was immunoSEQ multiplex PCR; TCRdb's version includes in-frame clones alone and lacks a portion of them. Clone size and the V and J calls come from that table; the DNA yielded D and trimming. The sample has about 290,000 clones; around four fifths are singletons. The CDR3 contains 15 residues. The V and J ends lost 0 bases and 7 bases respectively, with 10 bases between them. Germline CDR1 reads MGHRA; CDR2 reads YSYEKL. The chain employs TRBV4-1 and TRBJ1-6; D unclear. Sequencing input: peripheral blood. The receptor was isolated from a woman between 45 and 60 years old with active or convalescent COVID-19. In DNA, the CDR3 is TGCGCCAGCAGCCAAGAGGCCGGGGAGAATTCACCCCTCCACTTT. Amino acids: CASSQEAGENSPLHF.